Listed here are 8 T cell receptor beta chains from one sample, sequenced in a study of cytotoxic CD8 clonotypes in ibrutinib-treated CLL. The table came from immunoSEQ multiplex PCR; TCRdb's copy has only in-frame clones and leaves some out. Found here are about 270,000 clones, less than 85% of them singletons; the top ten hold about 5.8%. Specimen: PBMCs, collected at disease progression, from a patient treated with ibrutinib. These receptors all stem from a human donor with chronic lymphocytic leukemia.

The chain uses TRBV5-1 and TRBJ1-6; no reliable D call. The germline CDR1 and CDR2 sequences are SGHRS and YFSETQ. The CDR3 has 14 residues. V lost 0 bases and J 10 bases, leaving 11 bases between the germline ends. The CDR3 here is CASSLDLGSSPLHF. In nucleotides, the CDR3 is TGCGCCAGCAGCTTGGACCTAGGGTCATCACCCCTCCACTTT.

J is TRBJ2-1 and V is TRBV29-1, with D uncertain. Germline-derived CDR1 and CDR2 are SQVTM and ANQGSEA. CDR3 size: 13 residues. V was pared by 7 bases and J by 2 bases, with 12 bases between. CDR3: CSGLEPPYNEQFF. In DNA, the CDR3 is TGCAGCGGCCTCGAGCCCCCCTACAATGAGCAGTTCTTC.

This chain connects TRBV2 to TRBJ1-2; perhaps TRBD1 as D (6 bases). There are 18 residues in the CDR3. Between the trimmed V and J ends, which lost 5 bases and 5 bases, there was a span of 27 bases. Germline CDR1 reads SNHLY; CDR2 reads FYNNEI. The CDR3: CASSPLRQVGLAAYGYTF. DNA of the CDR3: TGTGCCAGCAGTCCTCTCCGACAGGTTGGCTTAGCGGCGTATGGCTACACCTTC.

J is TRBJ1-2 and V is TRBV7-9, with D possibly TRBD1 on 6 matching bases. CDR3 length equals 16 residues. The V end lost 0 bases, the J end lost 5 bases, and 16 bases lay between the germline ends. The germline gives CDR1 SEHNR, CDR2 FQNEAQ (reference sequence). The CDR3 region is CASSLAGTQGRYGYTF. The CDR3 DNA reads TGTGCCAGCAGCTTAGCGGGGACACAGGGAAGATATGGCTACACCTTC. The full variable domain, rest sourced from reference TRBV7-9 and TRBJ1-2, is DTGVSQNPRHKITKRGQNVTFRCDPISEHNRLYWYRQTLGQGPEFLTYFQNEAQLEKSRLLSDRFSAERPKGSFSTLEIQRTEQGDSAMYLCASSLAGTQGRYGYTFGSGTRLTVV.

The chain uses TRBV5-4 and TRBJ1-6; tentatively, D is TRBD1 (5 bases). The CDR3 runs to 16 residues. V was cut by 5 bases and J by 3 bases, with 15 bases left in between. CDR1 is SGHNT, CDR2 YYREEE, per germline (reference sequence). The chain's CDR3 is CASRDVGGSYNSPLHF. The CDR3 coding sequence is TGTGCCAGCAGAGATGTGGGGGGTAGCTATAATTCACCCCTCCACTTT.

CDR3 residues: CASSQGLFYGYTF. Here the CDR3 DNA reads TGTGCCAGCAGCCAGGGACTTTTCTATGGCTACACCTTC. The V and J genes are TRBV7-9 and TRBJ1-2; tentatively, D is TRBD1 (5 bases). The CDR3 sequence is 13 residues long. The V gene's germline CDR1 is SEHNR and CDR2 FQNEAQ (reference sequence). The germline V and J ends were trimmed by 5 bases and 4 bases, with 11 bases remaining between them. Looking up the rest from reference TRBV7-9 and TRBJ1-2 gives the full variable domain: DTGVSQNPRHKITKRGQNVTFRCDPISEHNRLYWYRQTLGQGPEFLTYFQNEAQLEKSRLLSDRFSAERPKGSFSTLEIQRTEQGDSAMYLCASSQGLFYGYTFGSGTRLTVV.

The chain joins TRBV2 to TRBJ2-2, with 9 bases matching TRBD1. Unmatched junction bases numbered 4, after V lost 6 bases and J lost 2 bases. This CDR3 has 15 residues. The germline CDR1 and CDR2 sequences are SNHLY and FYNNEI. This CDR3 reads CASRRDRVNTGELFF. The CDR3 nucleotides are TGTGCCAGCAGGCGGGACAGGGTAAACACCGGGGAGCTGTTTTTT.

This clone has just a few counts. The rearrangement joins TRBV9 to TRBJ2-7; 11 bases agree with TRBD2. With V trimmed by 1 base and J by 4 bases, 7 bases remained unmatched. The V gene's germline CDR1 is SGDLS and CDR2 YYNGEE. The CDR3 is made up of 16 amino acids. DNA for the CDR3: TGTGCCAGCAGCGTATGGGGGACTAGCGGAGCTTACGAGCAGTACTTC. Protein product: CASSVWGTSGAYEQYF.